Included here is one TCR beta chain sequence, with context. Each CDR3 protein gets one entry after TCRdb re-called the 5' RACE reads with MiXCR. The table shows over 85,000 distinct CDR3 sequences, with roughly a fifth occurring only once. The CDR3 is 17 amino acids. Germline CDR1 reads LGHNT; CDR2 reads FRNRAP. V dropped 1 base and J dropped 0 bases, with 13 bases sitting between them. This specimen belongs to a study of spatial heterogeneity in lung cancer. The time point: blood at routine non-recurrence follow-up after resection. The sample was PBMCs, taken at follow-up. The TCR comes from a male donor with early-stage non-small cell lung cancer. The chain employs TRBV12-5 and TRBJ2-4, with a tentative D call TRBD1 (6 bases). The CDR3 DNA reads as TGTGCTAGTGGTTTGGAGAACCAGGGGATAGCCAAAAACATTCAGTACTTC. Translating it yields CASGLENQGIAKNIQYF.